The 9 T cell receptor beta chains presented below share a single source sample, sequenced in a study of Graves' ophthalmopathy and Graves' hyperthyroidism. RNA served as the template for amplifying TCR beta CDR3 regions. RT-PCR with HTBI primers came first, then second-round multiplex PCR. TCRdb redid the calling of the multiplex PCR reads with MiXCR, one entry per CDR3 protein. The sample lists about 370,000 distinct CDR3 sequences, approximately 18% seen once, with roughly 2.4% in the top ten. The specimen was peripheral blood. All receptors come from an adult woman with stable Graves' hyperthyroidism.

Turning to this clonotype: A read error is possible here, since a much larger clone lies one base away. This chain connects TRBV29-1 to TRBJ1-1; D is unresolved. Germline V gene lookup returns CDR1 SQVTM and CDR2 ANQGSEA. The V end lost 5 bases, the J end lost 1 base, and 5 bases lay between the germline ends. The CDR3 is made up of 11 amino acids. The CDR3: CSVIENTEAFF. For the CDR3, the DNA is TGCAGCGTTATTGAGAACACTGAAGCTTTCTTT. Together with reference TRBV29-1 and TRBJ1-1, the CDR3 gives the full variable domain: SAVISQKPSRDICQRGTSLTIQCQVDSQVTMMFWYRQQPGQSLTLIATANQGSEATYESGFVIDKFPISRPNLTFSTLTVSNMSPEDSSIYLCSVIENTEAFFGQGTRLTVV.

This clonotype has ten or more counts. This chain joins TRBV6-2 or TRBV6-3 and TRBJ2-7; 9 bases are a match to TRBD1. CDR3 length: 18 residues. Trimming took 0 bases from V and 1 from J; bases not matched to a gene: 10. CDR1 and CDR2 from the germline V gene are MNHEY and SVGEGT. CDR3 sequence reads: CASSYSISGQGNSYEQYF. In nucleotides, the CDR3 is TGTGCCAGCAGTTACTCGATTTCCGGACAGGGGAATTCCTACGAGCAGTACTTC.

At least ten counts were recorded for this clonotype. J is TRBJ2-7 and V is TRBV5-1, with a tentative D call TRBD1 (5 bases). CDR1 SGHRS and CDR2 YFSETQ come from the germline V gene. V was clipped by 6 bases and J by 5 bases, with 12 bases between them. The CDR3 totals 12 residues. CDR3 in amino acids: CASKRGQNEQYF. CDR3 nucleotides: TGCGCCAGCAAAAGGGGCCAGAACGAGCAGTACTTC.

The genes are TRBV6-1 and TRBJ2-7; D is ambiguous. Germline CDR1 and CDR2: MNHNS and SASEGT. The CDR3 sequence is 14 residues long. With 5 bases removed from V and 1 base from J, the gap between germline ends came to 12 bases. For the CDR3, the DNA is TGTGCCAGCAGTCCCCGGACGACTTCCTACGAGCAGTACTTC. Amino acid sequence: CASSPRTTSYEQYF.

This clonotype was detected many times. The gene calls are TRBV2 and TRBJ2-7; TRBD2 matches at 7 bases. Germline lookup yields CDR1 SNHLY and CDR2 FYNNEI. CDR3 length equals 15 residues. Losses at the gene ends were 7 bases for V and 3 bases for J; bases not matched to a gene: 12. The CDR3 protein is CASKRGLRDNYEQYF. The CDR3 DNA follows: TGTGCCAGCAAAAGGGGACTACGTGATAACTACGAGCAGTACTTC.

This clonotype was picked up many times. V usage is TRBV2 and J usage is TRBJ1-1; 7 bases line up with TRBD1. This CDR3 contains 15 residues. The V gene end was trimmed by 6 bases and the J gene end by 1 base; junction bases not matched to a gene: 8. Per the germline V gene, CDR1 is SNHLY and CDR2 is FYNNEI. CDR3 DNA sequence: TGTGCCAGCAGCGCCACAGGGGCGGGGAACACTGAAGCTTTCTTT. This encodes CASSATGAGNTEAFF.

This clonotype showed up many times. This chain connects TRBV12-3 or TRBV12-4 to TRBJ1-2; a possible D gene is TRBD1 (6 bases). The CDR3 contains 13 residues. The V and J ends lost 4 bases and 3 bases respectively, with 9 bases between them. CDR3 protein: CASSWGADYGYTF. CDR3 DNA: TGTGCCAGCAGTTGGGGGGCGGACTATGGCTACACCTTC.

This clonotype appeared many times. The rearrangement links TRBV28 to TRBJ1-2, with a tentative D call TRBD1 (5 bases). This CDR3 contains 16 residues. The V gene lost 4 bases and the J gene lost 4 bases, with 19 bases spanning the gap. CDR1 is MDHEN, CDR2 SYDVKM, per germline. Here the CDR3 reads CASSSPSIGTAYGYTF. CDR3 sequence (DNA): TGTGCCAGCAGTTCGCCCTCGATCGGGACCGCCTATGGCTACACCTTC.

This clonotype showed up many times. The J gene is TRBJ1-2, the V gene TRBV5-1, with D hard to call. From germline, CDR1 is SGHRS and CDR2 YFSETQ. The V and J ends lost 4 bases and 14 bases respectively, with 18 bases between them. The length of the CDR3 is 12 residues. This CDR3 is CASSETQVAQTF. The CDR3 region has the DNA TGCGCCAGCAGCGAAACCCAGGTTGCCCAAACCTTC.